This T cell receptor beta chain was profiled in a study of cytomegalovirus exposure and HLA in healthy donors (dated by TCRdb to the late 2010s). Background on the whole study: According to an earlier analysis of several hundred of the donors, about 190 million T cells yielded approximately 120 million unique TCR beta sequences and about 280 Gb of sequence data. Around 320 gigabases of sequencing data and tens of millions of unique TCR sequences were included in an early release covering several hundred HLA-typed donors. Of the 300 to 450 genotyped donors, around 81% fell in the genetic ancestry cluster associated with self-reported Caucasian donors. A separate validation cohort of 100 to 150 different subjects was used in addition to the approximately 640-subject first cohort. Rather than drawing on any new phenotypic data, the later analysis identified candidate immune exposures from TCR beta sequences and the way those sequences occurred across donors. Because of strong linkage in the cohort, a handful of DR-DQ haplotypes were treated as single units for association and clustering. The T cell repertoires of under 700 subjects were profiled by immunosequencing and related to cytomegalovirus serostatus. HLA typing covered class I and class II loci at four-digit resolution. To predict cytomegalovirus infection status, the study combined high-throughput TCR immunosequencing, statistical association of individual TCRs with disease status, and machine learning. Typing coverage differed by locus: A, B, C, DRB1 and DQB1 were typed in roughly 620-640 donors, DQA1 in roughly 510, DPA1 in 606, and DPB1 in around 440. Among roughly 400 genotyped donors of the cohort, an average of approximately 240,000 unique TCR beta nucleotide sequences was sequenced per donor, of which about 19% were non-productive. Every discovery cohort repertoire had been produced on one sequencing platform. Donor age, sex, ethnicity and CMV serostatus were compiled together with the repertoire data. A later genetic analysis used genome-wide SNP genotypes for about three fifths of the 666 donors, treating that subset as a discovery cohort. To decide whether each TCR beta V gene segment behaved as functional or pseudogenic, an earlier analysis of fewer than 750 of the donors relied on high-throughput TCR beta sequencing. To study patterns of TCR occurrence, a later analysis re-analyzed previously published TCR beta repertoires from several hundred donors and added high-resolution HLA genotyping. The study was designed to test whether signatures of past pathogen exposure could be identified by cataloging public T cell receptors.

General study outcomes and caveats: The presence/absence analyses assumed that sequencing depth was roughly uniform across donors, and that assumption may not be true. A group of highly shared sequence variants was considered likely to be a technical artifact of the sequencing pipeline. Some IMGT-functional V segments, including TRBV6-2 and TRBV6-3, could not be distinguished by the 87-base-pair reads and were therefore excluded. In vitro tests confirmed that a few of the cytomegalovirus-associated TCR beta chains recognize cytomegalovirus antigens. A later analysis found that most CMV-associated TCR beta chains appeared HLA-restricted, with HLA associations seemingly driven largely by CMV exposure. Because counts were too low, seventeen rarely observed V segments, including chromosome 9 orphons, were left out of the earlier analysis of several hundred of the donors. In a later analysis, the rate of TCR association differed among HLA loci, with DRB1 alleles having the most associated TCRs and HLA-C alleles having the fewest. The study gave a list of 150 to 200 TCR beta chains associated with cytomegalovirus. In an earlier analysis of approximately 590 of the donors, most TCR beta V segments were observed in productive rearrangements about 87% or about 30% of the time, broadly matching IMGT annotations. Only TCR beta chains were sequenced in this cohort, and the absence of alpha or paired-chain data limited detectable features. In a later analysis, HLA-associated TCR beta chains were found to be more clonally expanded and to have lower generation probabilities than equally common non-associated chains. Most TCR sequences were observed very rarely across donors, whereas some public TCRs were present in many individuals. A further reported finding was that TCR beta sequences accurately predicted the HLA-A and HLA-B alleles for most subjects in the first cohort. In a later analysis, some 18,000 TCR beta sequences were associated with specific HLA alleles at a false discovery rate of 0.05. According to a later analysis, parvovirus B19, influenza, CMV and Epstein-Barr virus appeared linked to several top co-occurrence clusters. Strong co-occurrence of HLA alleles, especially DR and DQ, made assigning TCR associations to individual alleles difficult. The authors suggested that the approach could potentially be generalized to other disease states and immunological phenotypes. Compared with the roughly 670-donor mean, donors in an Asian-associated ancestry cluster had fewer N-insertions in productive TCRs, according to a later genetic analysis. HLA typing was unavailable for some donors at each locus, so association tests used only the typed subset. In both the original and validation cohorts, the classifier was reported to diagnose cytomegalovirus status with high specificity and sensitivity. CMV serostatus was the only immune exposure information available for the cohort. A later genetic analysis associated a missense DCLRE1C variant with V-gene and J-gene trimming of TCR beta chains, and an independent cohort replicated the association. Correlated functional status among segregating V segments might be attributable to linkage disequilibrium, but an unknown experimental factor could not be ruled out.

Details on this clone: Its antigen target is currently unknown. The sample holds no much larger clone one base away, and base qualities are not on file.

The library was built by means of the immunoSEQ multiplex PCR assay. A mixture of 60 forward primers for TCR Vbeta segments and 13 reverse primers for TCR Jbeta segments was used in the multiplex PCR. Amplification of the CDR3 region of rearranged TCR beta genes was performed with a multiplex PCR assay on genomic DNA. On the Illumina HiSeq System, the amplified TCR beta libraries were sequenced as 87-base-pair reads. The paper's processing steps were these. A later analysis counted about 80 million unique TCR beta chains across the 500 to 850 repertoires, and roughly 11 million of these chains were shared by at least two donors. To remove PCR and sequencing errors, raw reads were error-corrected and collapsed into unique sequences using a nearest-neighbor algorithm that merged closely related sequences. Alignment of CDR3 sequences to IMGT reference sequences was used to assign V, D and J gene segments. For a sequence to be retained, a match of at least six nucleotides to both a V gene segment and a J gene segment was required. A rearrangement was called productive if the CDR3 had no stop codons and remained in frame with V and J, and every other rearrangement was called non-productive. Following IMGT convention, CDR3 was defined as the stretch from the second conserved V-encoded cysteine up to the conserved J-encoded phenylalanine. Sequences without an unambiguous match to a single V gene segment were excluded from the earlier analysis of almost 600 of the donors. In an earlier analysis of a few hundred of the donors, V segments were called functional above 56.7% productive rearrangements and were called segregating when the between-donor standard deviation exceeded 5%. To diagnose cytomegalovirus status from the catalog of TCR beta chain sequences, a statistical classification framework was built. A later analysis assigned V and J genes by comparing TCR nucleotide sequences with IMGT/GENE-DB human TR gene sequences. Using the TCRdist pipeline, a later analysis assigned CDR3 sequences along with most-parsimonious VDJ recombination scenarios. In a later analysis, each TCR beta chain was defined by its CDR3 amino acid sequence together with its V-gene family, and reads without a unique V-gene family were excluded. As a way to deal with suspected cross-contamination and a sequencing artifact, a later analysis dropped approximately 570 nucleotide sequences that were highly shared and had low generation probability. In a later analysis, a clonal expansion index for each public chain was calculated from normalized within-repertoire ranks of inferred template counts. In a later analysis, generation probabilities were computed with a VDJ recombination model fitted to out-of-frame rearrangements, and the resulting probabilities were checked against IGoR. Hypergeometric tests were used in a later analysis to score TCR-TCR, TCR-HLA and TCR-CMV co-occurrence, with a repertoire-size bias correction applied to the TCR pairs. False discovery rates were estimated in a later analysis by permuting HLA or CMV assignments 20 times. A later analysis grouped co-occurring TCRs with DBSCAN, adding TCRdist sequence similarity when clustering within HLA-allele-positive subsets. For co-occurrence clustering, repertoires with fewer than 30,000 or more than 120,000 public chains were excluded, along with five or six repertoires with anomalous nucleotide sharing. In TCRdb, the immuneACCESS table is reduced to in-frame sequences with V and J assigned. These tables do not hold every clone; where another copy was compared, an unresolved V gene accounts for under half, and the others remain unexplained. V, J and clone size reflect that table, while D and trimming were determined from the DNA. Present in this sample are about 150,000 clones, roughly 80% of which were seen just once. 2% to 2.5% of the sample comes from the top ten.

The cohort was made up of roughly 670 healthy bone marrow donors. All cohort members were sampled while nominally healthy, although unrecorded immune exposures were likely present. The donor tested CMV seronegative and was one of the 352 seronegative cohort members. Every donor gave a peripheral blood sample, and the peripheral blood mononuclear cells from that sample were used for TCR beta sequencing. Genomic DNA was extracted from the blood cell samples with the Qiagen DNeasy Blood Extraction Kit. The germline V gene (reference sequence) supplies CDR1 LNHNV and CDR2 YYDKDF. V is cut by 3 bases and J by 2 bases, and the space between the germline ends is 7 bases. The CDR3 runs 13 residues from the cysteine to the phenylalanine. CDR3 DNA is the only sequence kept; it has 39 bases, read in frame from the first base.

The chain links TRBV15 with TRBJ1-1, with no D gene named confidently. Material for sequencing was PBMCs. This receptor was obtained from a male donor in good health and CMV-seronegative. The CDR3 in this case is CATSRIRNTEAFF. The DNA is as follows: TGTGCCACCAGCAGGATCAGAAACACTGAAGCTTTCTTT. The CDR3, completed at both ends by the reference TRBV15 and TRBJ1-1 genes, gives the full variable domain DAMVIQNPRYQVTQFGKPVTLSCSQTLNHNVMYWYQQKSSQAPKLLFHYYDKDFNNEADTPDNFQSRRPNTSFCFLDIRSPGLGDTAMYLCATSRIRNTEAFFGQGTRLTVV.